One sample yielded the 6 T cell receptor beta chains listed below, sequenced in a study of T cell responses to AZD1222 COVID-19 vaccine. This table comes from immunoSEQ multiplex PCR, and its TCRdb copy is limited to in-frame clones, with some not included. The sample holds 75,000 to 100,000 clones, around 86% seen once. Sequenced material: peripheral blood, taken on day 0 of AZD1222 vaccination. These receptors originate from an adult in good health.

Written as DNA, the CDR3 is TGTGCCAGCAGTAGACAGGGCCACTATGGCTACACCTTC. It translates to CASSRQGHYGYTF. The rearrangement links TRBV6-5 to TRBJ1-2, with TRBD1 identical over 7 bases. CDR3 size: 13 residues. Germline V gene data show CDR1 as MNHEY and CDR2 as SVGAGI. The ends lost 5 bases at V and 3 bases at J; junction bases unmatched: 3.

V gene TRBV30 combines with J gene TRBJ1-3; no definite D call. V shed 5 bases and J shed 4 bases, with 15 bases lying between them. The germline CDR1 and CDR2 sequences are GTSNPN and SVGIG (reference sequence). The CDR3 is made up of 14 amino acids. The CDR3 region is CAWAAGSFGNTIYF. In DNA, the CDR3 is TGTGCCTGGGCCGCCGGGAGTTTCGGAAACACCATATATTTT.

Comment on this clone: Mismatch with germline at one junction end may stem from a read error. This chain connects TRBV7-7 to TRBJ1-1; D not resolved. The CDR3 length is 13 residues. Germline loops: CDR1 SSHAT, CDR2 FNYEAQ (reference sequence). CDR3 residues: CASSLELNTEAFF. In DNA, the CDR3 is TGTGCTAGCAGCTTAGAGTTGAACACTGAAGCTTTCTTT. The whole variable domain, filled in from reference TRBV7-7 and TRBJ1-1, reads GAGVSQSPRYKVTKRGQDVTLRCDPISSHATLYWYQQALGQGPEFLTYFNYEAQPDKSGLPSDRFSAERPEGSISTLTIQRTEQRDSAMYRCASSLELNTEAFFGQGTRLTVV.

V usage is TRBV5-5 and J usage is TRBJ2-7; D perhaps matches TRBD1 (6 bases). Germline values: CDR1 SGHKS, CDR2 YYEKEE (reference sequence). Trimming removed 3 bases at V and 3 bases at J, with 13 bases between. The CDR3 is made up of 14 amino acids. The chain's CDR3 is CASSSKTGGYEQYF. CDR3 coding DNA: TGTGCCAGCAGCTCAAAGACAGGCGGCTACGAGCAGTACTTC.

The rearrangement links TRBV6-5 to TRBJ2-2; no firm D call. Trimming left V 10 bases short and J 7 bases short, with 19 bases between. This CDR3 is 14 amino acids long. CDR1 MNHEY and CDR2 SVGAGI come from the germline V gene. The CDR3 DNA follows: TGTGCCACCTCACGATTGACTTTTGGCGGGGAGCTGTTTTTT. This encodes CATSRLTFGGELFF.

The CDR3 nucleotides are TGTGCCAGCAGCTCAAGCCCTGGCGGGGGCCACGAGCAGTACTTC. Amino acid sequence: CASSSSPGGGHEQYF. The V call is TRBV9, the J call TRBJ2-7; D may be TRBD2 (7 bases). The CDR3 contains 15 residues. Germline loops: CDR1 SGDLS, CDR2 YYNGEE. V was shortened by 4 bases and J by 5 bases, with 19 bases between the two germline ends.